In its sample, the clone carrying this T cell receptor beta chain was seen a few times. Its antigen remains unidentified. The entry originates in a study of T cells after yellow fever vaccination. Study in general: Preparation of the low-cell-number fractions used SMART-Seq v4 Ultra Low Input. General study results and limits: Most primary-vaccination clones recurred post-booster (just under 98% CD4, just over 85% CD8). Contamination of FACS-sorted repertoires by abundant clonotypes from the bulk population could occur.

The CDR3 runs to 17 residues. Germline loops: CDR1 MNHEY, CDR2 SVGAGI. J gave up 4 bases and V 2 bases, and 4 bases lay outside the gene matches. The study made its TCR cDNA through 5'RACE template switching. That step introduced a universal primer site along with UMIs. A single record per CDR3 protein comes from TCRdb applying MiXCR to the 5' RACE reads. Among roughly 300,000 distinct CDR3 sequences listed, approximately 8% were seen once. The chain combines TRBV6-5 with TRBJ2-2, with TRBD2 matching over 13 bases. Material: PBMCs, obtained 35 to 50 days after the first yellow fever vaccination. The clonotype comes from a man between 18 and 29 years old who received the YFV17D yellow fever vaccine. This CDR3 reads CASSYQGLAGITGELFF. CDR3 bases: TGTGCCAGCAGTTACCAGGGACTAGCGGGGATCACCGGGGAGCTGTTTTTT.